These T cell receptor beta chains were read from a single sample in a study of blood T cell repertoires in COVID-19. The assay was immunoSEQ multiplex PCR, and TCRdb's table has in-frame clones only and misses some. The data show 75,000 to 90,000 clones, approximately 87% seen once. Sample: peripheral blood. The receptors stem from a human donor in a cohort sampled during active COVID-19. Each CDR3 is given with its conserved first and last residue. The order of the fields is CDR3 length, J gene, clone size, D gene, V gene, CDR3 protein, CDR3 DNA. A D gene is named only where the DNA matches it firmly. Clone size, where shown, is once, few, many, or a class for clones that have expanded.

length: 15
J: TRBJ1-5
size: -
D: TRBD1
V: TRBV28
CDR3: CASSSLGTGAQPQHF
DNA: TGTGCCAGCAGCTCCTTAGGGACAGGGGCCCAGCCCCAGCATTTT

length: 11
J: TRBJ2-7
size: few
D: -
V: TRBV30
CDR3: CAWRGTYEQYF
DNA: TGTGCCTGGCGCGGGACCTACGAGCAGTACTTC

length: 13
J: TRBJ1-1
size: -
D: -
V: TRBV28
CDR3: CASSSSRGTEAFF
DNA: TGTGCCAGCAGTTCAAGTCGGGGAACTGAAGCTTTCTTT

length: 15
J: TRBJ1-6
size: -
D: TRBD1
V: TRBV15
CDR3: CATSRRDRANSPLHF
DNA: TGTGCCACCAGCAGACGGGACAGGGCTAATTCACCCCTCCACTTT

length: 17
J: TRBJ2-7
size: -
D: TRBD1
V: TRBV4-1
CDR3: CASSQFLTGTGPYEQYF
DNA: TGCGCCAGCAGCCAATTTCTAACCGGGACAGGCCCCTACGAGCAGTACTTC

length: 18
J: TRBJ2-4
size: -
D: TRBD2
V: TRBV7-2
CDR3: CASSQFGGGGFQKNIQYF
DNA: TGTGCCAGCAGTCAATTCGGAGGCGGGGGGTTCCAGAAAAACATTCAGTACTTC

length: 14
J: TRBJ2-2
size: -
D: -
V: TRBV5-1
CDR3: CASSLAGRTGELFF
DNA: TGCGCCAGCAGCTTGGCAGGGCGCACCGGGGAGCTGTTTTTT

length: 16
J: TRBJ2-7
size: -
D: TRBD2
V: TRBV28
CDR3: CASSQFASGRNYEQYF
DNA: TGTGCCAGCAGCCAATTCGCTAGCGGGAGGAACTACGAGCAGTACTTC

length: 13
J: TRBJ1-1
size: -
D: -
V: TRBV30
CDR3: CAWSFTGGTEAFF
DNA: TGTGCCTGGAGCTTCACGGGGGGGACTGAAGCTTTCTTT

length: 15
J: TRBJ2-7
size: -
D: -
V: TRBV2
CDR3: CASSDDRRLIYEQYF
DNA: TGTGCCAGCAGTGACGACCGGAGATTAATATACGAGCAGTACTTC

length: 14
J: TRBJ2-3
size: -
D: -
V: TRBV10-3
CDR3: CAISSTGGRDTQYF
DNA: TGTGCCATCAGTTCGACAGGAGGCAGGGATACGCAGTATTTT

length: 18
J: TRBJ2-6
size: -
D: -
V: TRBV5-8
CDR3: CASSFARTVRSGANVLTF
DNA: TGTGCCAGCAGCTTTGCACGTACGGTTCGCTCTGGGGCCAACGTCCTGACTTTC

length: 15
J: TRBJ2-7
size: few
D: TRBD1
V: TRBV4-2
CDR3: CASSSRRGQGSGQYF
DNA: TGTGCCAGCAGCAGCCGGAGGGGACAGGGCTCCGGGCAGTACTTC

length: 14
J: TRBJ1-1
size: -
D: -
V: TRBV7-8
CDR3: CASRSTTGITEAFF
DNA: TGTGCCAGCAGATCAACCACAGGGATCACTGAAGCTTTCTTT

length: 14
J: TRBJ1-5
size: -
D: -
V: TRBV19
CDR3: CASSMREGWQAQHF
DNA: TGTGCCAGTAGTATGAGAGAGGGATGGCAGGCCCAGCATTTT

length: 17
J: TRBJ2-1
size: -
D: -
V: TRBV30
CDR3: CAWRSLQQASSYNEQFF
DNA: TGTGCCTGGAGGTCCCTCCAACAGGCCAGCTCCTACAATGAGCAGTTCTTC

length: 15
J: TRBJ2-7
size: -
D: -
V: TRBV10-3
CDR3: CAISESRRGTYEQYF
DNA: TGTGCCATCAGTGAGTCAAGAAGAGGAACCTACGAGCAGTACTTC

length: 15
J: TRBJ2-7
size: -
D: -
V: TRBV28
CDR3: CASSLGTPSSYEQYF
DNA: TGTGCCAGCAGTTTGGGGACACCGAGCTCCTACGAGCAGTACTTC

length: 14
J: TRBJ2-1
size: -
D: TRBD2
V: TRBV6-4
CDR3: CASSDGLAGGPQFF
DNA: TGTGCCAGCAGTGACGGACTAGCGGGAGGGCCGCAGTTCTTC

length: 13
J: TRBJ1-6
size: -
D: -
V: TRBV5-1
CDR3: CASSNRENSPLHF
DNA: TGCGCCAGCAGTAACAGGGAGAATTCACCCCTCCACTTT

length: 16
J: TRBJ2-2
size: -
D: TRBD1
V: TRBV7-8
CDR3: CASSPHRGRNTGELFF
DNA: TGTGCCAGCAGCCCCCACAGGGGCAGAAACACCGGGGAGCTGTTTTTT

length: 15
J: TRBJ1-4
size: few
D: TRBD1
V: TRBV30
CDR3: CAWSPRTGVNEKLFF
DNA: TGTGCCTGGAGTCCTCGGACAGGGGTTAATGAAAAACTGTTTTTT

length: 14
J: TRBJ2-7
size: -
D: -
V: TRBV15
CDR3: CATSRGPGSYEQYF
DNA: TGTGCCACCAGCAGAGGCCCGGGAAGCTACGAGCAGTACTTC

length: 15
J: TRBJ1-6
size: -
D: -
V: TRBV14
CDR3: CASSRLRDGNSPLHF
DNA: TGTGCCAGCAGCCGACTCCGGGATGGCAATTCACCCCTCCACTTT